This TCR beta chain is from a study of molecular identifiers for immune sequencing clone quantification. In the study overall: Naive CD8 cell RNA, from around 20,000 or 99,000 cells, was split five ways in replicates, with four sequenced.

V was clipped by 4 bases and J by 2 bases; unmatched bases: 2. This CDR3 spans 15 amino acids. In germline, CDR1 is SGHRS, CDR2 YFSETQ. In TCRdb, the PCR reads were re-called with MiXCR into one record per CDR3 protein. The repertoire holds approximately 680,000 distinct CDR3 sequences, with around 25% as singletons. The sequence was obtained from a human donor in good health. Some libraries in this study had Jurkat cell RNA spiked in. V usage is TRBV5-1 and J usage is TRBJ2-1, with TRBD2 matching over 11 bases. The sequencing input was naive CD8+ T cells from blood, with Jurkat cell RNA spiked in. Noted subset: FACS-sorted CD8+CD4-CCR7+CD45RA+ naive T cells. Here the CDR3 reads CASSGGLAAYNEQFF. CDR3 nucleotide sequence: TGCGCCAGCAGCGGGGGACTAGCGGCCTACAATGAGCAGTTCTTC.